The 14 T cell receptor beta chains below come from one sample, sequenced in a study of blood T cell repertoires in COVID-19. Some clones are missing from TCRdb's copy, which holds only in-frame ones; the method was immunoSEQ multiplex PCR. The sample records a few hundred thousand clones, 84% being singletons. The sequenced sample was peripheral blood. These TCRs come from a woman at least 80 years old with active or convalescent COVID-19.

This sequence joins TRBV7-9 and TRBJ2-3; D is ambiguous. The germline V gene encodes CDR1 SEHNR and CDR2 FQNEAQ (reference sequence). V lost 5 bases and J 6 bases, leaving 12 bases between the germline ends. The CDR3 extends over 13 amino acids. The CDR3 region has the DNA TGTGCCAGCAGCAGCGCCGGGTGGGATACGCAGTATTTT. This encodes CASSSAGWDTQYF. Supplemented by reference TRBV7-9 and TRBJ2-3, the full variable domain reads DTGVSQNPRHKITKRGQNVTFRCDPISEHNRLYWYRQTLGQGPEFLTYFQNEAQLEKSRLLSDRFSAERPKGSFSTLEIQRTEQGDSAMYLCASSSAGWDTQYFGPGTRLTVL.

J is TRBJ2-6 and V is TRBV10-1; 9 bases agree with TRBD2. Germline V gives CDR1 WNHNN, CDR2 SYGVQD (reference sequence). The CDR3 loop spans 18 amino acids. V was clipped by 8 bases and J by 0 bases; unmatched bases: 11. The DNA for the CDR3 is TGCGCCAGCCGGGGAGGGACTAGCCGTCACTCTGGGGCCAACGTCCTGACTTTC. Protein: CASRGGTSRHSGANVLTF.

This chain uses TRBV29-1 with TRBJ2-5, with D possibly matching TRBD1 (5 bases). This CDR3 region has 12 residues. Germline V gene sequence: CDR1 SQVTM, CDR2 ANQGSEA. V was shortened by 6 bases and J by 7 bases, with 15 bases between the two germline ends. CDR3 sequence: CSVSGSTGTQYF. CDR3 nucleotides: TGCAGCGTCTCCGGGTCCACAGGGACCCAGTACTTC.

This chain uses TRBV27 with TRBJ2-5, with unresolved D. V was shortened by 3 bases and J by 5 bases, with 10 bases between the two germline ends. The germline gives CDR1 MNHEY, CDR2 SMNVEV (reference sequence). The CDR3 contains 13 residues. The CDR3 nucleotides read TGTGCCAGCAGTTTCCACGAGGAGGAGACCCAGTACTTC. It yields the protein CASSFHEEETQYF.

This clone was observed a single time. The chain joins TRBV11-3 to TRBJ2-7; a weak D match, TRBD1 (6 bases). The CDR3 consists of 16 residues. CDR1 is SGHNT and CDR2 is YENEEA in the germline V gene. The V end was cut by 2 bases, the J end by 2 bases, with 16 bases between. This CDR3 is CASSLSSRRGPYEQYF. DNA for the CDR3: TGTGCCAGCAGCTTATCTTCCCGCAGGGGCCCCTACGAGCAGTACTTC.

This chain joins TRBV6-5 and TRBJ1-6; 8 bases align to TRBD1. This CDR3 is 15 amino acids long. J lost 7 bases, V lost 4 bases, and 6 bases had no gene match. The germline V gene has CDR1 MNHEY and CDR2 SVGAGI. The CDR3 sequence is CASSSQGATNSPLHF. Here the CDR3 DNA reads TGTGCCAGCAGTTCTCAGGGGGCGACCAATTCACCCCTCCACTTT.

The V and J genes are TRBV2 and TRBJ1-1; tentatively, D is TRBD1 (5 bases). Trimming took 3 bases from V and 1 from J, leaving 6 bases between them. Germline lookup yields CDR1 SNHLY and CDR2 FYNNEI. CDR3 size: 13 residues. The CDR3 DNA reads as TGTGCCAGCAGTGATGACAGGAACACTGAAGCTTTCTTT. Encoded protein: CASSDDRNTEAFF.

V gene TRBV28 combines with J gene TRBJ2-7; 10 bases fit TRBD1. The germline V gene encodes CDR1 MDHEN and CDR2 SYDVKM. V gave up 5 bases and J gave up 5 bases; unmatched junction bases: 9. The CDR3 has 15 residues. The CDR3 DNA follows: TGTGCCAGCAGTCCCTCGCGACAGGGGGCGCACGAGCAGTACTTC. Protein product: CASSPSRQGAHEQYF.

The chain is built from TRBV5-1 and TRBJ2-7, with TRBD2 as a possible D gene (6 bases). The CDR3 totals 14 residues. Germline V gene data show CDR1 as SGHRS and CDR2 as YFSETQ. Trimming shortened V by 4 bases and J by 9 bases, and 20 bases separated the two germline ends. CDR3 DNA sequence: TGCGCCAGCAGCCCCGGAGGGCTGCGTGACAGGCAGTACTTC. It codes for CASSPGGLRDRQYF.

This chain connects TRBV18 to TRBJ2-7, with TRBD2 matching 10 bases. V shed 6 bases and J 5 bases; nucleotides not matched to a gene: 10. CDR3 length: 15 residues. Germline CDR1 and CDR2: KGHSH and LQKENI. CDR3 protein: CASSFLPGTSDEQYF. CDR3 nucleotides: TGTGCCAGCTCTTTTCTACCCGGGACTAGCGACGAGCAGTACTTC.

This clone showed up just a few times. V gene TRBV5-1 combines with J gene TRBJ2-3; 8 bases map to TRBD2. The CDR3 spans 18 residues. Germline CDR1 is SGHRS and CDR2 is YFSETQ. After removal of 0 bases from V and 2 bases from J, the junction contained 11 bases not matched to a gene. The CDR3 protein is CASSLEWLAGFNTDTQYF. The CDR3, as DNA: TGCGCCAGCAGCTTGGAATGGTTAGCGGGGTTCAACACAGATACGCAGTATTTT.

The CDR3 DNA follows: TGTGCCAGCAGTTTGGGAGGGGCCCTTTTTGAAGCTTTCTTT. Amino acid sequence: CASSLGGALFEAFF. The gene calls are TRBV28 and TRBJ1-1; tentatively, D is TRBD1 (5 bases). Trimming removed 3 bases at V and 7 bases at J, with 15 bases between. The CDR3 loop spans 14 amino acids. The germline V gene has CDR1 MDHEN and CDR2 SYDVKM.

This clone was observed once. This rearrangement joins TRBV18 to TRBJ1-1, with D hard to call. Germline CDR1 is KGHSH and CDR2 is LQKENI. The V and J ends lost 2 bases and 5 bases respectively, with 9 bases between them. This CDR3 is built from 13 residues. The CDR3 nucleotides are TGTGCCAGCTCACCAACATCGGGGACTGAAGCTTTCTTT. Amino acid sequence: CASSPTSGTEAFF.

This chain uses TRBV4-3 with TRBJ2-4; TRBD1 might be the D (6 bases). The germline V gene encodes CDR1 LGHNA and CDR2 YSLEER. The length of the CDR3 is 13 residues. The V gene lost 1 base and the J gene lost 16 bases, with 17 bases spanning the gap. CDR3 amino acids: CASSQVPGQVTYF. In DNA, the CDR3 is TGCGCCAGCAGCCAAGTACCGGGACAAGTCACCTACTTC.